This T cell receptor beta chain was sequenced for a study of radiation and T cells in renal cell carcinoma. The treatment denotes: treatment-naive control, cytoreductive nephrectomy. Control tumors came from a handful of females and about a dozen males, aged about 35 to 82. TCRdb's table, derived via immunoSEQ multiplex PCR, lists solely in-frame clones and lacks some. Of some 16,000 clones in the sample, 55% to 60% were seen once. This clonotype was sampled from a man between 45 and 60 years old with renal cell carcinoma. Sequencing was performed on tumor tissue, taken from a patient whose treatment was nephrectomy without radiotherapy.

The CDR3 DNA is TGTGCCAGCAGTTCCGGACAGGGCTGGGGGGAGACCCAGTACTTC. It translates to CASSSGQGWGETQYF. The chain couples TRBV28 to TRBJ2-5; 8 bases are a match to TRBD1. In germline, CDR1 is MDHEN, CDR2 SYDVKM. The V and J ends lost 4 bases and 5 bases, in that order; junction bases with no gene match: 9. The CDR3 consists of 15 residues.